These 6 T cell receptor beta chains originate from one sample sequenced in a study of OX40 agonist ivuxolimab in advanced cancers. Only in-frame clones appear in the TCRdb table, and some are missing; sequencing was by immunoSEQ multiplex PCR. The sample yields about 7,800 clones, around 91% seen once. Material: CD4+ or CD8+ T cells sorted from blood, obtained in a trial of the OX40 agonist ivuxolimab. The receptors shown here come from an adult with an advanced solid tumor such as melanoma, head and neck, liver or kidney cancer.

The CDR3 DNA is TGTGCCAGCAGCTTAGCGTCGGGACAGGCCCCGTCTCACGGCTACACCTTC. It translates to CASSLASGQAPSHGYTF. This sequence joins TRBV7-2 and TRBJ1-2; TRBD1 matches 8 bases. The V gene's germline CDR1 is SGHTA and CDR2 FQGNSA. The CDR3 is made up of 17 amino acids. V gave up 0 bases and J gave up 8 bases; unmatched junction bases: 14.

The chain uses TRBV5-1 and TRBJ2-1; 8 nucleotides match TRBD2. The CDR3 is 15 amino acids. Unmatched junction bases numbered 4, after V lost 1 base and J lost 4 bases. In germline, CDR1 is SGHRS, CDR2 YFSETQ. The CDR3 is CASSLTQREYNEQFF. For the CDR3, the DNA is TGCGCCAGCAGCTTGACGCAGCGGGAGTACAATGAGCAGTTCTTC.

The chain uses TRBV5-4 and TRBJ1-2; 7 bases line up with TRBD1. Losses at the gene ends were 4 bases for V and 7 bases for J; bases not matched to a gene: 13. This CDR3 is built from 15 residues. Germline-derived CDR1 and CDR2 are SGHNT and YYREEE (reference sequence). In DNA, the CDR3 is TGTGCCAGCAGCGCTACTTCGAGGGGGCTAAGTGGCTACACCTTC. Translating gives CASSATSRGLSGYTF.

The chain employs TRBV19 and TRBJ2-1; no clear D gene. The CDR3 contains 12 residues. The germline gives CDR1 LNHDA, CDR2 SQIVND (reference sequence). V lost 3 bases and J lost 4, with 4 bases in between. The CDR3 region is CASSMYYNEQFF. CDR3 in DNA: TGTGCCAGTAGTATGTATTACAATGAGCAGTTCTTC.

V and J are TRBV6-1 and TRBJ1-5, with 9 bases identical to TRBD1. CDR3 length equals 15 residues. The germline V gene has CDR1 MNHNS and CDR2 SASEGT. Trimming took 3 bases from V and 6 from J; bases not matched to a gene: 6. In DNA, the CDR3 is TGTGCCAGCAGTGACCCGACAGGGGGAGGTCAGCCCCAGCATTTT. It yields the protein CASSDPTGGGQPQHF.

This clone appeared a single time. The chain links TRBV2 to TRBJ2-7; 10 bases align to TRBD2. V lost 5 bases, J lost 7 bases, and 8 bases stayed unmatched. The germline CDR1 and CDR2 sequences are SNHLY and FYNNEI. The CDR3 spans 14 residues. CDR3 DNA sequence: TGTGCCAGCAGTATGGCTAGCGGGAGAAGGGAGCAGTACTTC. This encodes CASSMASGRREQYF. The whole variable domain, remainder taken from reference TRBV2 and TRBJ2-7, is EPEVTQTPSHQVTQMGQEVILRCVPISNHLYFYWYRQILGQKVEFLVSFYNNEISEKSEIFDDQFSVERPDGSNFTLKIRSTKLEDSAMYFCASSMASGRREQYFGPGTRLTVT.